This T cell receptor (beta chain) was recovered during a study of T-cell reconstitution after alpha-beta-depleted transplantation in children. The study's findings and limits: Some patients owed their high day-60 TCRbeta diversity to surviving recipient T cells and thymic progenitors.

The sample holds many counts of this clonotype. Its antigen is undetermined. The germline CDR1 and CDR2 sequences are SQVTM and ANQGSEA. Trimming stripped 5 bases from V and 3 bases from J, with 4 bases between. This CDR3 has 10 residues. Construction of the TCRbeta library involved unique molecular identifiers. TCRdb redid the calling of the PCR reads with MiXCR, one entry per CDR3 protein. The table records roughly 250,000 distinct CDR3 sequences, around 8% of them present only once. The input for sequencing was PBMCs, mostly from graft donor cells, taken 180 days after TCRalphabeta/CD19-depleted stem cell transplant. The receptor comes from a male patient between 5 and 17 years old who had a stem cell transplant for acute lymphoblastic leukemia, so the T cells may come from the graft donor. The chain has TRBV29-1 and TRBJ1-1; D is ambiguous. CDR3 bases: TGCAGCGTTCTTGACACTGAAGCTTTCTTT. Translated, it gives CSVLDTEAFF.